This T cell receptor beta chain was retrieved from a study of T cells in Graves' hyperthyroidism and ophthalmopathy. This clonotype was seen at least ten times. Amplified regions were TCR beta CDR3 sequences from RNA transcripts. Primed by the HTBI set, a first-round RT-PCR was run on the TCR CDR3. TCRdb reprocessed the multiplex PCR reads with MiXCR, giving one entry per CDR3 protein. The sample has more than 650,000 distinct CDR3 sequences, about 14% seen once; the top ten hold roughly 10%. Graves' hyperthyroidism qualified as stable when ophthalmopathy did not progress within 18 months. Patients aged 18 to 65 had newly diagnosed hyperthyroidism that had lasted under 2 months. Researchers barred patients who had uncontrolled infection, other autoimmune disease, pregnancy or lactation. Material: blood. This receptor was taken from a woman under 30 with Graves' hyperthyroidism.

CDR3 nucleotide sequence: TGTGCCAGCAGCCATACAGGGCCAAACTACAATGAGCAGTTCTTC. Protein product: CASSHTGPNYNEQFF. This rearrangement joins TRBV11-1 to TRBJ2-1; D might be TRBD1 (6 bases). Germline-derived CDR1 and CDR2 are SGHAT and FQDESV (reference sequence). The V end lost 5 bases, the J end lost 3 bases, and 14 bases lay between the germline ends. The CDR3 length is 15 residues.